This T cell receptor beta chain was retrieved from a study of CD8 T cells in Susac syndrome. The TEMRA cells underwent FACS enrichment, while the CD8+ and CD4+ T cells underwent negative isolation. The authors reverse transcribed 0.5 to 1 ug RNA with random hexamers. Amplification of TCR beta CDR3 spanned 54 Vbeta and 13 Jbeta via immunoSEQ multiplex PCR. TCRdb redid the calling of the immunoSEQ multiplex PCR reads with MiXCR, one entry per CDR3 protein. The sample contains 100,000 to 150,000 distinct CDR3 sequences, about 92% of which appear only once. The source is a human donor with multiple sclerosis. Sequenced material: CD4+ T cells from PBMCs.

In DNA form, the CDR3 reads TGTGCCAGCAGGGGGACAGGGGGCACCCAGCATTTT. Protein: CASRGTGGTQHF. The chain recombines TRBV12-3 or TRBV12-4 with TRBJ1-5, with 12 bases lining up with TRBD1. The CDR3 length is 12 residues. The ends lost 6 bases at V and 11 bases at J; junction bases unmatched: 2.